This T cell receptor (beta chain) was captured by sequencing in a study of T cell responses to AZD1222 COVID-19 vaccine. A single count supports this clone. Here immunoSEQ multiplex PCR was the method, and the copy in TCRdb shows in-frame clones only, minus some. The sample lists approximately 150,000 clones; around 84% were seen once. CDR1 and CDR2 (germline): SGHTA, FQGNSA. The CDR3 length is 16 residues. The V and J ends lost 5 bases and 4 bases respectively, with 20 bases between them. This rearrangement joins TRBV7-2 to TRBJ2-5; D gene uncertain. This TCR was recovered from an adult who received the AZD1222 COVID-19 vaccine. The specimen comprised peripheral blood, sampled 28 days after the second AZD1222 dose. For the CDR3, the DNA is TGTGCCAGCAGCCCTCCAATGGCTATTGGTGTAGAGACCCAGTACTTC. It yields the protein CASSPPMAIGVETQYF.